This TCR beta chain stems from a study of blood T cell repertoires in COVID-19. In the original workflow: The assay estimated nucleated cells by amplifying reference gene primers. Produced via immunoSEQ multiplex PCR; TCRdb's table is partial and in-frame only. Clone size and V and J calls were adopted from that table, with D and trimming inferred from the DNA. The sample yields 350,000 to 500,000 clones, approximately 90% seen once. Germline-derived CDR1 and CDR2 are PRHDT and FYEKMQ (reference sequence). This CDR3 is 15 amino acids long. The ends lost 4 bases at V and 8 bases at J; junction bases unmatched: 8.

The gene calls are TRBV13 and TRBJ2-1; 10 bases fit TRBD1. The material sequenced was PBMCs or T cells enriched from blood (not recorded which). The clonotype originates from a woman between 18 and 29 years old who had been exposed to COVID-19. The CDR3 loop is CASSYRDRGFDEQFF. CDR3 sequence (DNA): TGTGCCAGCAGCTACCGGGACAGGGGTTTCGATGAGCAGTTCTTC.